This TCR beta chain was recovered during a study of blood T cell repertoires in COVID-19. Study background: Collection of acute and convalescent COVID-19 samples took place in the United States, Italy and Spain.

Everyone who took part was roughly 18 to 90 years old, and they came from about 25 US areas. Per the original methods: Amplification of reference gene primers was used by the study to estimate nucleated cell counts. Here immunoSEQ multiplex PCR was the method, and the copy in TCRdb shows in-frame clones only, minus some. D and trimming come from the DNA, and the V and J calls and clone size come from that table. The sample shows 270,000 or so clones, approximately 90% of them seen only once. Germline CDR1 reads MDHEN; CDR2 reads SYDVKM. The CDR3 is made up of 16 amino acids. V was pared by 6 bases and J by 3 bases, with 12 bases of the junction left unmatched.

This rearrangement joins TRBV28 to TRBJ2-7; 9 nucleotides align to TRBD1. This sequence originates from a woman in her thirties or forties with acute COVID-19. Sequenced: PBMCs or T cells enriched from blood (not recorded which). The CDR3 is CASRDRDRVKSYEQYF. The CDR3 nucleotides read TGTGCCAGCAGGGACCGGGACAGGGTTAAAAGCTACGAGCAGTACTTC.